A single sample is the source of the 17 T cell receptor beta chains below, sequenced in a study of OX40 agonist ivuxolimab in advanced cancers. Only in-frame clones appear in the TCRdb table, and some are missing; sequencing was by immunoSEQ multiplex PCR. The data contain 75,000 to 90,000 clones, around 85% of them seen just once; the ten biggest clones take up more than 2%. The sample in question was CD4+ or CD8+ T cells sorted from blood, obtained in a trial of the OX40 agonist ivuxolimab. The receptor set was obtained from an adult with an advanced solid tumor such as melanoma, head and neck, liver or kidney cancer.

This rearrangement joins TRBV7-6 to TRBJ1-6; D not resolved. V was clipped by 7 bases and J by 9 bases, with 22 bases between them. Germline values: CDR1 SGHVS, CDR2 FNYEAQ. CDR3 length: 16 amino acids. As DNA, the CDR3 is TGTGCCAGCAACGCCCGCGAGATACATAGCCTTTCACCCCTCCACTTT. Translation gives CASNAREIHSLSPLHF.

V is TRBV5-6 and J is TRBJ1-2, with D perhaps matching TRBD1 (5 bases). The V end was cut by 7 bases, the J end by 5 bases, with 18 bases between. Germline V lookup: CDR1 SGHDT, CDR2 YYEEEE. The CDR3 extends over 14 amino acids. The DNA for the CDR3 is TGTGCCAGCGGTTATATCCAGGGAAGGTATGGCTACACCTTC. Its protein product is CASGYIQGRYGYTF.

The sample holds one count of this clone. The chain is built from TRBV29-1 and TRBJ2-5; D gene ambiguous. V dropped 0 bases and J dropped 5 bases, with 10 bases sitting between them. Germline lookup yields CDR1 SQVTM and CDR2 ANQGSEA. This CDR3 has 13 residues. The DNA for the CDR3 is TGCAGCGTTGAAGATATAGGGTTGGAGACCCAGTACTTC. It encodes CSVEDIGLETQYF. The variable domain in full, completed from reference TRBV29-1 and TRBJ2-5, reads SAVISQKPSRDICQRGTSLTIQCQVDSQVTMMFWYRQQPGQSLTLIATANQGSEATYESGFVIDKFPISRPNLTFSTLTVSNMSPEDSSIYLCSVEDIGLETQYFGPGTRLLVL.

The chain couples TRBV19 to TRBJ1-2; maybe TRBD1 (5 bases). The CDR3 is made up of 14 amino acids. V was shortened by 3 bases and J by 2 bases, with 10 bases between the two germline ends. Germline assignment: CDR1 LNHDA and CDR2 SQIVND (reference sequence). CDR3 bases: TGTGCCAGTAGTATCGTTGCAGGGAACTATGGCTACACCTTC. Residues: CASSIVAGNYGYTF. The full variable domain, completed using reference TRBV19 and TRBJ1-2, is DGGITQSPKYLFRKEGQNVTLSCEQNLNHDAMYWYRQDPGQGLRLIYYSQIVNDFQKGDIAEGYSVSREKKESFPLTVTSAQKNPTAFYLCASSIVAGNYGYTFGSGTRLTVV.

This CDR3 reads CASSDLGDRERNEQFF. In DNA, the CDR3 is TGTGCCAGCAGCGACTTGGGGGACAGGGAAAGGAATGAGCAGTTCTTC. The gene calls are TRBV2 and TRBJ2-1; 9 nucleotides align to TRBD1. There are 16 residues in the CDR3. CDR1 is SNHLY and CDR2 is FYNNEI in the germline V gene. The trim removed 6 bases at V and 7 bases at J, leaving 13 bases unmatched.

The rearrangement uses TRBV7-2 and TRBJ1-6; D unresolved. The V and J ends lost 5 bases and 7 bases respectively, with 6 bases between them. This CDR3 is built from 12 residues. Germline V gene lookup returns CDR1 SGHTA and CDR2 FQGNSA. CDR3 sequence: CASSPTNSPLHF. CDR3 DNA: TGTGCCAGCAGCCCGACGAATTCACCCCTCCACTTT.

This clone was counted a single time. V gene TRBV9 combines with J gene TRBJ2-1; TRBD2 matches 12 bases. Germline CDR1 SGDLS, CDR2 YYNGEE. V was pared by 3 bases and J by 10 bases, with 8 bases of the junction left unmatched. The CDR3 has 15 residues. The CDR3 spells CASSGTLAGGREQFF. In DNA form, the CDR3 reads TGTGCCAGCAGCGGTACCCTAGCGGGGGGGCGGGAGCAGTTCTTC. Using reference TRBV9 and TRBJ2-1 for the parts outside the CDR3, the full variable domain is DSGVTQTPKHLITATGQRVTLRCSPRSGDLSVYWYQQSLDQGLQFLIQYYNGEERAKGNILERFSAQQFPDLHSELNLSSLELGDSALYFCASSGTLAGGREQFFGPGTRLTVL.

The chain recombines TRBV28 with TRBJ2-5, with D tentatively TRBD1 (6 bases). The CDR3 spans 16 residues. V was pared by 4 bases and J by 1 base, with 16 bases between. Germline lookup yields CDR1 MDHEN and CDR2 SYDVKM. CDR3 amino acids: CASSSPSGEPQETQYF. Here the CDR3 DNA reads TGTGCCAGCAGTTCCCCATCAGGGGAACCCCAAGAGACCCAGTACTTC.

This sequence joins TRBV4-2 and TRBJ2-1; D gene unclear. Trimming shortened V by 2 bases and J by 3 bases, and 14 bases separated the two germline ends. This CDR3 region has 16 residues. Germline V gene lookup returns CDR1 LGHNA and CDR2 YNFKEQ. The CDR3 protein is CASSQPRTGLYNEQFF. In DNA, the CDR3 is TGTGCCAGCAGCCAACCCCGAACGGGCCTCTACAATGAGCAGTTCTTC.

The gene calls are TRBV5-4 and TRBJ2-3, with TRBD2 matching over 10 bases. This CDR3 has 16 amino acids. Germline V gene lookup returns CDR1 SGHNT and CDR2 YYREEE (reference sequence). J gave up 6 bases and V 0 bases, and 7 bases lay outside the gene matches. Written as DNA, the CDR3 is TGTGCCAGCAGCTTGGGGGTTAGCGGGGGGCCCGATACGCAGTATTTT. Residues: CASSLGVSGGPDTQYF.

The chain links TRBV11-2 to TRBJ2-7; 9 bases align to TRBD2. The CDR3 runs to 15 residues. CDR1 and CDR2 (germline): SGHAT, FQNNGV. V lost 0 bases, J lost 6 bases, and 6 bases stayed unmatched. The CDR3 DNA is TGTGCCAGCAGCTTAGATTTCAGCGGGGGGACCGAGCAGTACTTC. This encodes CASSLDFSGGTEQYF.

The chain's CDR3 is CASSSMWTGGTDTQYF. The CDR3 coding sequence is TGTGCCAGCAGTTCCATGTGGACAGGGGGCACAGATACGCAGTATTTT. The chain couples TRBV28 to TRBJ2-3; 9 nucleotides line up with TRBD1. The CDR3 has 16 amino acids. V shed 4 bases and J 1 base; nucleotides not matched to a gene: 6. Germline CDR1 reads MDHEN; CDR2 reads SYDVKM.

The gene calls are TRBV19 and TRBJ1-2; 8 nucleotides agree with TRBD1. CDR3 length: 16 amino acids. Germline V CDR1 and CDR2: LNHDA, SQIVND (reference sequence). With V trimmed by 5 bases and J by 1 base, 9 bases remained unmatched. Written as DNA, the CDR3 is TGTGCCAGTAGTTCTCGGACAGGGTTAAGTAACTATGGCTACACCTTC. Translation gives CASSSRTGLSNYGYTF. Complete variable domain (other parts from reference TRBV19 and TRBJ1-2): DGGITQSPKYLFRKEGQNVTLSCEQNLNHDAMYWYRQDPGQGLRLIYYSQIVNDFQKGDIAEGYSVSREKKESFPLTVTSAQKNPTAFYLCASSSRTGLSNYGYTFGSGTRLTVV.

J is TRBJ1-1 and V is TRBV19, with D unclear. V was shortened by 2 bases and J by 4 bases, with 8 bases between the two germline ends. Per the germline V gene, CDR1 is LNHDA and CDR2 is SQIVND (reference sequence). The CDR3 length is 13 residues. CDR3 sequence (DNA): TGTGCCAGTAGTATATCAGGATTCACTGAAGCTTTCTTT. This encodes CASSISGFTEAFF.

The V call is TRBV9, the J call TRBJ1-3, with D perhaps matching TRBD1 (6 bases). Germline CDR1 and CDR2: SGDLS and YYNGEE. The V and J ends lost 3 bases and 4 bases respectively, with 11 bases between them. The CDR3 contains 14 residues. DNA of the CDR3: TGTGCCAGCAGCGCCATGACAGGCGGAAACACCATATATTTT. Translating it yields CASSAMTGGNTIYF.

The chain joins TRBV6-6 to TRBJ2-1, with D possibly being TRBD1 or TRBD2 (7 bases each). The germline V and J ends were trimmed by 6 bases and 0 bases, with 12 bases remaining between them. This CDR3 has 15 amino acids. Germline V gene sequence: CDR1 MNHNY, CDR2 SVGAGI (reference sequence). The CDR3 sequence: CASRPRGGSYNEQFF. In DNA, the CDR3 is TGTGCCAGCAGGCCCAGGGGGGGCTCCTACAATGAGCAGTTCTTC.

The V and J genes are TRBV7-2 and TRBJ2-3; 7 bases fit TRBD2. The germline CDR1 and CDR2 sequences are SGHTA and FQGNSA. This CDR3 spans 16 amino acids. J lost 1 base, V lost 5 bases, and 9 bases had no gene match. CDR3: CASSPSLAVGTDTQYF. CDR3 DNA: TGTGCCAGCAGCCCCTCCCTAGCGGTGGGCACAGATACGCAGTATTTT.